This T cell receptor beta chain originates from a study of CDR3 diversity in severe acne (dated by TCRdb to the late 2010s). Receptors were amplified or captured by PCR. The sequencer listed for this sample is Illumina HiSeq 2000. In TCRdb, the public reads were trimmed at Q25 with fastp and aligned with MiXCR, with productive beta chains retained. Identical CDR3 protein sequences are pooled into one entry, listed with their most common genes and DNA. In all, the sample holds over 85,000 distinct CDR3 sequences, and roughly half of those were seen once. In total, the top ten clones hold around 11% of the sample. V trim: 1 base; J trim: 0 bases; unmatched bases: 8. The CDR3 contains 18 residues, cysteine and phenylalanine counted. Only the CDR3 region is kept as DNA, spanning 54 bases read in frame from base 1. The germline V gene supplies CDR1 SQVTM and CDR2 ANQGSEA. In the case of this clonotype: The target of this receptor is not known. No much larger clone exists at a distance of one base, and base qualities are not known.

The TCR sequence derives from a male donor with acne. The chain links TRBV29-1 with TRBJ2-6; 8 bases in the middle match TRBD1. Material: blood. The DNA sequence is given as TGCAGCGTTGAAGCCCTCGACAGGGGCGGCTCTGGGGCCAACGTCCTGACTTTC. Its translation is CSVEALDRGGSGANVLTF. With the portions outside the CDR3 filled from the reference TRBV29-1 and TRBJ2-6 genes, the complete variable region becomes SAVISQKPSRDICQRGTSLTIQCQVDSQVTMMFWYRQQPGQSLTLIATANQGSEATYESGFVIDKFPISRPNLTFSTLTVSNMSPEDSSIYLCSVEALDRGGSGANVLTFGAGSRLTVL.